This T cell receptor (beta chain) was obtained from a study of glioma-infiltrating T cells (dated by TCRdb to about 2016). Some background on the complete study: Low-grade gliomas were WHO grade II oligodendrogliomas or astrocytomas, and glioblastomas were WHO grade IV tumors sampled at initial rather than recurrent diagnosis. Dexamethasone was administered to glioma patients for six or fewer days before surgery. Blood libraries targeted about 4- to 10-fold sequencing coverage of roughly 930,000 peripheral T cells. The study sequenced TCR alpha- and beta-chain repertoires from glioma tissue, from non-neoplastic brain tissue and from matched peripheral blood mononuclear cells. Each tissue-infiltrating repertoire was compared with the same patient's peripheral blood repertoire to measure divergence between tissue and blood T-cell populations. The paired cohort was made up of three low-grade glioma patients, 8 or 9 primary glioblastoma patients and three non-glioma patients who contributed non-neoplastic brain tissue.

On the study overall, not on this receptor specifically: A signature set of shared blood CDR3 motifs marked patients with low tissue-blood divergence and was depleted in highly divergent patients. Very few CDR3 sequences were shared between tissue and blood, attributed to high CDR3 diversity and limited sampling. Group comparisons were based on small numbers of patients: three non-neoplastic, three low-grade glioma and roughly 8 glioblastoma patients. VJ-independent divergence between tissue and blood was below expectation in non-neoplastic patients but above expectation in all gliomas, especially low-grade gliomas.

Immediately after resection, surgical brain or tumor specimens were cryofrozen in liquid nitrogen, and peripheral blood cells were collected at the same time. This clonotype was observed many times. The antigen it recognizes is unknown. No qualities accompany the bases; no much larger clone lies one base away. TCR alpha and beta CDR3 regions were amplified with the iRepertoire nested amplicon-rescue multiplex PCR (arm-PCR) platform from RNA. One-step reverse transcription and amplification used about 85-400 ng of tissue mRNA or PBMC total RNA as input. After bead purification, a secondary multiplex PCR added Illumina adapters, and libraries were gel-purified between 200 and 400 bp. Libraries carried internal 6-nucleotide barcodes used for demultiplexing. The libraries were sequenced on an Illumina MiSeq using 2x220 or 2x250 nucleotide paired-end reads. The original pipeline was this. Paired reads were merged with FLASH 1.2.11 and aligned to the GRCh37 human genome with BWA-MEM before extracting TRA and TRB reads. For V and J assignment, an IMGT-derived reference of cassette sequences and CDR3 motifs that included pseudogenes was used. Reads were translated in three frames, and productive CDR3s were defined as those with a C...FGXG motif and no stop codons. Unique combinations of V-J cassette pair and CDR3 amino acid sequence were defined as clonotypes. Reads were filtered by Hamming distance, with the threshold set by the sequence error rate of each sample in mapped regions. The public reads were quality trimmed at Q25 with fastp and then assembled into clones with MiXCR by TCRdb, keeping productive beta chains. Each entry is one CDR3 protein sequence, shown with its most common DNA and genes. The V and J calls come from TCRdb's annotation, not from the publication. The sample includes 400,000 or so distinct CDR3 sequences, with 41% observed a single time. The top ten clones comprise around 13% of the sample.

Sequences MNHEY (CDR1) and SMNVEV (CDR2) are obtained from the germline V gene (reference sequence). Spanning cysteine to phenylalanine, the CDR3 consists of 14 amino acids. The only DNA kept is the CDR3, 42 bases in frame from the first base. Between the V and J ends, shortened by 5 bases and 5 bases respectively, the junction contains 15 bases. The rearranged chain carries TRBV27 and TRBJ2-5; the D gene identity is not certain. This receptor was taken from a human donor with low-grade glioma or glioblastoma, undergoing nonglioma brain surgery, or in good health (not recorded which). Material: glioma tissue, nonneoplastic brain tissue, or PBMCs (not recorded which). The CDR3 corresponds to CASSTTAGPETQYF. The DNA sequence is as follows: TGTGCCAGCAGTACGACCGCTGGACCGGAGACCCAGTACTTC.